The 30 T cell receptor beta chains presented below share a single source sample, sequenced in a study of chemoradiotherapy in HPV16-positive cancers. TCRdb's table, derived via immunoSEQ multiplex PCR, lists solely in-frame clones and lacks some. The sample contains more than 9,500 clones, more than 60% of which appear only once. This specimen was acquired from a patient who underwent chemoradiotherapy. The source of these receptors is a human donor with HPV-associated anogenital cancer.

This clone was observed a few times. The chain uses TRBV10-3 and TRBJ2-2; D ambiguous. The CDR3 consists of 11 residues. The germline V gene encodes CDR1 ENHRY and CDR2 SYGVKD. V was trimmed by 11 bases and J by 6 bases, leaving 10 bases between them. The DNA for the CDR3 is TGTGCCTCAGCAGAGTCCGGGGAGCTGTTTTTT. This codes for CASAESGELFF.

This clone appeared a few times. The chain is built from TRBV7-9 and TRBJ2-7, with D uncertain. CDR3 length: 14 amino acids. The V end was cut by 3 bases, the J end by 0 bases, with 9 bases between. CDR1 and CDR2 (germline): SEHNR, FQNEAQ (reference sequence). The CDR3 region has the DNA TGTGCCAGCAGCTTCCTGGCGAGCTCCTACGAGCAGTACTTC. Protein sequence: CASSFLASSYEQYF.

J is TRBJ2-7 and V is TRBV27, with 14 positions matching TRBD2. This CDR3 has 15 residues. Unmatched junction bases numbered 1, after V lost 2 bases and J lost 4 bases. Germline assignment: CDR1 MNHEY and CDR2 SMNVEV (reference sequence). The CDR3 reads CASSLGTSGSYEQYF. CDR3 bases: TGTGCCAGCAGTTTAGGGACTAGCGGGAGTTACGAGCAGTACTTC.

This chain links TRBV11-1 with TRBJ2-7; maybe TRBD2 (6 bases). V was pared by 4 bases and J by 3 bases, with 10 bases between. Germline assignment: CDR1 SGHAT and CDR2 FQDESV (reference sequence). This CDR3 spans 13 amino acids. CDR3 nucleotides: TGTGCCAGCAGCTCAACGGGGGTCTACGAGCAGTACTTC. Translation gives CASSSTGVYEQYF.

This clone came up once. This chain connects TRBV6-1 to TRBJ1-5; D not resolved. CDR3 size: 15 residues. Germline CDR1 MNHNS, CDR2 SASEGT. The ends were cut back, 2 bases at V and 4 bases at J, with 12 bases in the middle. The CDR3: CASSERWGGNQPQHF. The CDR3 DNA reads TGTGCCAGCAGTGAACGCTGGGGAGGGAATCAGCCCCAGCATTTT.

This chain joins TRBV19 and TRBJ2-3; 7 positions match TRBD1. Germline V CDR1 and CDR2: LNHDA, SQIVND (reference sequence). The CDR3 spans 15 residues. V trimming: 7 bases; J trimming: 2 bases; junction bases outside the gene matches: 9. This CDR3 is CASNQQGFPTDTQYF. DNA for the CDR3: TGTGCCAGTAACCAACAGGGGTTTCCCACAGATACGCAGTATTTT.

V gene TRBV6-5 combines with J gene TRBJ2-6, with a tentative D call TRBD1 (6 bases). Germline V lookup: CDR1 MNHEY, CDR2 SVGAGI. The V end lost 5 bases, the J end lost 2 bases, and 10 bases lay between the germline ends. The CDR3 spans 15 residues. Here the CDR3 reads CASSTDRAGANVLTF. CDR3 coding DNA: TGTGCCAGCAGTACGGACAGAGCTGGGGCCAACGTCCTGACTTTC.

As concerns this clone: Sequence at one end of the junction differs from germline and may be a read error. This rearrangement joins TRBV6-6 to TRBJ1-4; D gene uncertain. CDR1 is MNHNY and CDR2 is SVGAGI in the germline V gene (reference sequence). This CDR3 is 12 amino acids long. CDR3 nucleotides: TGTGCCAGCAGCTACTCGGAAGAAAAACTGTTTTTT. Amino acids: CASSYSEEKLFF.

The genes are TRBV7-6 and TRBJ2-3; D perhaps matches TRBD1 (5 bases). Germline CDR1 and CDR2: SGHVS and FNYEAQ. The CDR3 spans 13 residues. The V end was cut by 5 bases, the J end by 3 bases, with 9 bases between. DNA for the CDR3: TGTGCCAGCAGCGGCAGGGCAACAGATACGCAGTATTTT. Translating it yields CASSGRATDTQYF.

This chain's CDR3 is CASTPDSYNEQFF. The CDR3 DNA reads as TGTGCCAGTACCCCCGACAGCTACAATGAGCAGTTCTTC. The chain employs TRBV19 and TRBJ2-1; D might be TRBD1 (5 bases). With 7 bases removed from V and 3 bases from J, the gap between germline ends came to 10 bases. The CDR3 length is 13 residues. Germline V gene data show CDR1 as LNHDA and CDR2 as SQIVND (reference sequence).

This chain connects TRBV7-9 to TRBJ1-2; D remains ambiguous. V was cut by 6 bases and J by 4 bases, with 18 bases left in between. The CDR3 spans 15 residues. The germline gives CDR1 SEHNR, CDR2 FQNEAQ (reference sequence). In nucleotides, the CDR3 is TGTGCCAGCAGTCACACACAAACAAGGGTCTATGGCTACACCTTC. The encoded protein is CASSHTQTRVYGYTF.

The chain employs TRBV7-9 and TRBJ1-2, with D hard to call. Germline CDR1 is SEHNR and CDR2 is FQNEAQ (reference sequence). CDR3 length: 13 residues. V dropped 5 bases and J dropped 5 bases, with 12 bases sitting between them. CDR3 nucleotides: TGTGCCAGCAGCCGCGGCGGCGTATATGGCTACACCTTC. Its protein product is CASSRGGVYGYTF.

CDR3 nucleotides: TGCGCCAGCAGCCAAGAAGATAGCGGGACGAACTCCTACAATGAGCAGTTCTTC. It translates to CASSQEDSGTNSYNEQFF. This chain uses TRBV4-1 with TRBJ2-1, with 8 bases lining up with TRBD2. The CDR3 is 18 amino acids. Losses at the gene ends were 0 bases for V and 0 bases for J; bases not matched to a gene: 7. Germline CDR1 MGHRA, CDR2 YSYEKL.

The rearrangement uses TRBV14 and TRBJ2-2; perhaps TRBD1 as D (5 bases). V was clipped by 6 bases and J by 3 bases, with 8 bases between them. There are 13 residues in the CDR3. The germline gives CDR1 SGHDN, CDR2 FVKESK. The CDR3 loop reads CASRGQDTGELFF. DNA for the CDR3: TGTGCCAGCAGGGGGCAGGACACCGGGGAGCTGTTTTTT. Filled out from reference TRBV14 and TRBJ2-2, the complete variable domain reads EAGVTQFPSHSVIEKGQTVTLRCDPISGHDNLYWYRRVMGKEIKFLLHFVKESKQDESGMPNNRFLAERTGGTYSTLKVQPAELEDSGVYFCASRGQDTGELFFGEGSRLTVL.

This sequence joins TRBV6-5 and TRBJ2-7; D is uncertain. Between the trimmed V and J ends, which lost 6 bases and 2 bases, there was a span of 14 bases. Germline CDR1 reads MNHEY; CDR2 reads SVGAGI. CDR3 length equals 14 residues. The DNA for the CDR3 is TGTGCCAGCAGGCGACCCTCGGAGCCCTACGAGCAGTACTTC. Its translation is CASRRPSEPYEQYF.

The chain combines TRBV28 with TRBJ1-3, with TRBD1 as a possible D gene (5 bases). The germline gives CDR1 MDHEN, CDR2 SYDVKM. Trimming took off 8 bases at V and 10 bases at J, with 12 bases between the two ends. CDR3 length equals 11 residues. The CDR3 region has the DNA TGTGCCAGCGGAACCAGGGTTACCATATATTTT. This codes for CASGTRVTIYF.

The chain combines TRBV19 with TRBJ1-1; no clear D. Trimming took 0 bases from V and 0 from J, leaving 2 bases between them. The CDR3 spans 13 residues. Per germline, CDR1 LNHDA and CDR2 SQIVND (reference sequence). CDR3 nucleotides: TGTGCCAGTAGTATAGAGGTGAACACTGAAGCTTTCTTT. This gives the protein CASSIEVNTEAFF.

As to this clone: The limits of the CDR3 on the DNA are not certain, so only TCRdb's listed CDR3 is given. The genes are TRBV12-1 and TRBJ2-4; the DNA was not used to check the table's D call, TRBD2. TRBV12-1 is a known pseudogene. Counting both end residues, the CDR3 totals 19 amino acids. The CDR3 loop reads CASSFAVGSGILGKNIQYF.

The gene calls are TRBV19 and TRBJ2-1; 10 nucleotides agree with TRBD2. This CDR3 spans 15 amino acids. The trim removed 7 bases at V and 2 bases at J, leaving 5 bases unmatched. Looked up from germline, CDR1 is LNHDA and CDR2 is SQIVND (reference sequence). The CDR3 protein is CASMLLAGPYNEQFF. The CDR3 DNA is TGTGCCAGTATGTTACTAGCGGGACCCTACAATGAGCAGTTCTTC.

This clone was seen more than once but under ten times. V is TRBV30 and J is TRBJ2-5; D tentatively fits TRBD1 or TRBD2 (6 bases each). Germline V gene lookup returns CDR1 GTSNPN and CDR2 SVGIG (reference sequence). This CDR3 has 16 residues. V was cut by 0 bases and J by 2 bases, with 16 bases left in between. As DNA, the CDR3 is TGTGCCTGGAGTGTACCGAGGGGGACTGGGCAAGAGACCCAGTACTTC. Protein sequence: CAWSVPRGTGQETQYF.

This clone was seen more than once but under ten times. J is TRBJ2-7 and V is TRBV27; TRBD1 matches 9 bases. The ends lost 5 bases at V and 2 bases at J; junction bases unmatched: 7. The germline gives CDR1 MNHEY, CDR2 SMNVEV (reference sequence). This CDR3 has 15 residues. CDR3 sequence: CASSGLGQGPYEQYF. As DNA, the CDR3 is TGTGCCAGCAGTGGTCTGGGACAGGGCCCCTACGAGCAGTACTTC.

The rearrangement joins TRBV30 to TRBJ2-5; tentative D call: TRBD2 (5 bases). CDR3 length: 15 amino acids. CDR1 is GTSNPN, CDR2 SVGIG, per germline (reference sequence). V lost 3 bases and J 5 bases, leaving 19 bases between the germline ends. The CDR3: CAWSTPGLGGETQYF. The CDR3 DNA reads as TGTGCCTGGAGCACCCCCGGCCTGGGCGGGGAGACCCAGTACTTC.

This chain joins TRBV27 and TRBJ2-7; 7 bases align to TRBD2. Germline V gives CDR1 MNHEY, CDR2 SMNVEV (reference sequence). This CDR3 has 17 amino acids. Trimming cost V 1 base and J 0 bases; bases outside gene matches: 9. CDR3 DNA sequence: TGTGCCAGCAGTTTATTTCCCCTCCGCGGGAGCTCCTACGAGCAGTACTTC. It yields the protein CASSLFPLRGSSYEQYF.

This sequence joins TRBV30 and TRBJ1-5; 9 nucleotides line up with TRBD1. J was trimmed by 7 bases and V by 0 bases; bases with no gene match: 1. The CDR3 loop spans 13 amino acids. The V gene's germline CDR1 is GTSNPN and CDR2 SVGIG (reference sequence). The CDR3: CAWSVGTGQPQHF. The CDR3 DNA sequence: TGTGCCTGGAGTGTAGGGACAGGGCAGCCCCAGCATTTT.

The chain links TRBV2 to TRBJ2-5, with 7 bases that match TRBD2. The germline CDR1 and CDR2 sequences are SNHLY and FYNNEI. The V and J ends lost 1 base and 9 bases, in that order; junction bases with no gene match: 11. This CDR3 has 15 residues. CDR3 region: CASSEGSSGPVAQYF. Here the CDR3 DNA reads TGTGCCAGCAGTGAAGGATCTAGCGGTCCGGTGGCCCAGTACTTC.

This clone appeared once. The chain recombines TRBV5-1 with TRBJ2-3; weak D call: TRBD1 (6 bases). The length of the CDR3 is 14 residues. With 2 bases removed from V and 1 base from J, the gap between germline ends came to 8 bases. Looked up from germline, CDR1 is SGHRS and CDR2 is YFSETQ. This chain's CDR3 is CASSFGQRTDTQYF. DNA for the CDR3: TGCGCCAGCAGCTTCGGACAGCGCACAGATACGCAGTATTTT.

The table lists this clone with a count of one. V is TRBV19 and J is TRBJ1-4, with D perhaps TRBD1 (5 bases). The CDR3 contains 15 residues. Germline lookup yields CDR1 LNHDA and CDR2 SQIVND (reference sequence). Trimming left V 8 bases short and J 7 bases short, with 20 bases between. The CDR3 bases are TGTGCCAGTCGAATGGGGGGGACCGGAGGTGAAAAACTGTTTTTT. This sequence encodes CASRMGGTGGEKLFF.

This sequence joins TRBV19 and TRBJ2-7, with TRBD2 matching over 9 bases. From germline, CDR1 is LNHDA and CDR2 SQIVND (reference sequence). CDR3 length equals 15 residues. Trimming removed 4 bases from V and 2 bases from J; junction bases left unmatched: 6. The DNA of the CDR3 is TGTGCCAGTAGTAGTGCGCTAGCGGGAACCTACGAGCAGTACTTC. This codes for CASSSALAGTYEQYF.

V gene TRBV19 combines with J gene TRBJ1-3; D remains unclear. The length of the CDR3 is 15 residues. Germline lookup yields CDR1 LNHDA and CDR2 SQIVND (reference sequence). V shed 9 bases and J shed 2 bases, with 17 bases lying between them. CDR3 residues: CASHPSNNPGNTIYF. CDR3 DNA: TGTGCCAGCCACCCCAGCAACAATCCTGGAAACACCATATATTTT.

This clone was observed a handful of times. This sequence joins TRBV28 and TRBJ2-1; D remains ambiguous. CDR3 length: 12 residues. In germline, CDR1 is MDHEN, CDR2 SYDVKM. Trimming cost V 8 bases and J 5 bases, with 10 bases left between them. CDR3 residues: CASSFDDNEQFF. DNA of the CDR3: TGTGCCAGCTCATTTGACGACAATGAGCAGTTCTTC.